The clone carrying this TCR beta chain showed up many times. Its antigen is not known. This sample is part of a study of T-cell reconstitution after alpha-beta-depleted transplantation in children. The study's findings and limits: There were reportedly several hundred expanded graft clones from which alpha-beta T cells came about two months after transplant.

During its preparation, the TCRbeta library received unique molecular identifiers. TCRdb ran MiXCR on the PCR reads and lists one entry per CDR3 protein. The sample records some 300,000 distinct CDR3 sequences, around 10% being singletons. Sequencing used PBMCs, obtained before TCRalphabeta/CD19-depleted stem cell transplant. This TCR derives from a boy under three years old with acute myeloid leukemia, due to receive a stem cell transplant.

Written as DNA, the CDR3 is TGCAGTGCTAACAGAGCCTACGAGCAGTACTTC. Protein: CSANRAYEQYF. The chain links TRBV20-1 to TRBJ2-7; D unresolved. Per the germline V gene, CDR1 is DFQATT and CDR2 is SNEGSKA (reference sequence). V lost 4 bases to trimming and J lost 2 bases, with 6 bases between them. The CDR3 is made up of 11 amino acids.